This entry lists 2 T cell receptor beta chains sequenced from one sample in a study of T cell responses to AZD1222 COVID-19 vaccine. This table comes from immunoSEQ multiplex PCR, and its TCRdb copy is limited to in-frame clones, with some not included. The repertoire holds about 180,000 clones, 80% to 90% seen once, with approximately 4% in the top ten. The sequencing used peripheral blood, collected 28 days after the second dose of the MenACWY control vaccine. The receptors shown here come from an adult who received the MenACWY meningococcal vaccine as a control.

This clone was counted a single time. The chain recombines TRBV7-9 with TRBJ2-7; D is unresolved. V gave up 5 bases and J gave up 2 bases, with 7 bases separating them. Germline V lookup: CDR1 SEHNR, CDR2 FQNEAQ (reference sequence). The CDR3 has 12 residues. DNA of the CDR3: TGTGCCAGCAGCGCTGGGGCCTACGAGCAGTACTTC. Its protein product is CASSAGAYEQYF.

This chain connects TRBV7-9 to TRBJ2-7; D gene ambiguous. V lost 3 bases, J lost 1 base, and 7 bases lay in between. The CDR3 contains 13 residues. Germline CDR1 and CDR2: SEHNR and FQNEAQ (reference sequence). This chain's CDR3 is CASSFLTSYEQYF. The CDR3 coding sequence is TGTGCCAGCAGCTTTTTGACTTCCTACGAGCAGTACTTC. Based on the CDR3 plus reference TRBV7-9 and TRBJ2-7, the full variable domain is DTGVSQNPRHKITKRGQNVTFRCDPISEHNRLYWYRQTLGQGPEFLTYFQNEAQLEKSRLLSDRFSAERPKGSFSTLEIQRTEQGDSAMYLCASSFLTSYEQYFGPGTRLTVT.